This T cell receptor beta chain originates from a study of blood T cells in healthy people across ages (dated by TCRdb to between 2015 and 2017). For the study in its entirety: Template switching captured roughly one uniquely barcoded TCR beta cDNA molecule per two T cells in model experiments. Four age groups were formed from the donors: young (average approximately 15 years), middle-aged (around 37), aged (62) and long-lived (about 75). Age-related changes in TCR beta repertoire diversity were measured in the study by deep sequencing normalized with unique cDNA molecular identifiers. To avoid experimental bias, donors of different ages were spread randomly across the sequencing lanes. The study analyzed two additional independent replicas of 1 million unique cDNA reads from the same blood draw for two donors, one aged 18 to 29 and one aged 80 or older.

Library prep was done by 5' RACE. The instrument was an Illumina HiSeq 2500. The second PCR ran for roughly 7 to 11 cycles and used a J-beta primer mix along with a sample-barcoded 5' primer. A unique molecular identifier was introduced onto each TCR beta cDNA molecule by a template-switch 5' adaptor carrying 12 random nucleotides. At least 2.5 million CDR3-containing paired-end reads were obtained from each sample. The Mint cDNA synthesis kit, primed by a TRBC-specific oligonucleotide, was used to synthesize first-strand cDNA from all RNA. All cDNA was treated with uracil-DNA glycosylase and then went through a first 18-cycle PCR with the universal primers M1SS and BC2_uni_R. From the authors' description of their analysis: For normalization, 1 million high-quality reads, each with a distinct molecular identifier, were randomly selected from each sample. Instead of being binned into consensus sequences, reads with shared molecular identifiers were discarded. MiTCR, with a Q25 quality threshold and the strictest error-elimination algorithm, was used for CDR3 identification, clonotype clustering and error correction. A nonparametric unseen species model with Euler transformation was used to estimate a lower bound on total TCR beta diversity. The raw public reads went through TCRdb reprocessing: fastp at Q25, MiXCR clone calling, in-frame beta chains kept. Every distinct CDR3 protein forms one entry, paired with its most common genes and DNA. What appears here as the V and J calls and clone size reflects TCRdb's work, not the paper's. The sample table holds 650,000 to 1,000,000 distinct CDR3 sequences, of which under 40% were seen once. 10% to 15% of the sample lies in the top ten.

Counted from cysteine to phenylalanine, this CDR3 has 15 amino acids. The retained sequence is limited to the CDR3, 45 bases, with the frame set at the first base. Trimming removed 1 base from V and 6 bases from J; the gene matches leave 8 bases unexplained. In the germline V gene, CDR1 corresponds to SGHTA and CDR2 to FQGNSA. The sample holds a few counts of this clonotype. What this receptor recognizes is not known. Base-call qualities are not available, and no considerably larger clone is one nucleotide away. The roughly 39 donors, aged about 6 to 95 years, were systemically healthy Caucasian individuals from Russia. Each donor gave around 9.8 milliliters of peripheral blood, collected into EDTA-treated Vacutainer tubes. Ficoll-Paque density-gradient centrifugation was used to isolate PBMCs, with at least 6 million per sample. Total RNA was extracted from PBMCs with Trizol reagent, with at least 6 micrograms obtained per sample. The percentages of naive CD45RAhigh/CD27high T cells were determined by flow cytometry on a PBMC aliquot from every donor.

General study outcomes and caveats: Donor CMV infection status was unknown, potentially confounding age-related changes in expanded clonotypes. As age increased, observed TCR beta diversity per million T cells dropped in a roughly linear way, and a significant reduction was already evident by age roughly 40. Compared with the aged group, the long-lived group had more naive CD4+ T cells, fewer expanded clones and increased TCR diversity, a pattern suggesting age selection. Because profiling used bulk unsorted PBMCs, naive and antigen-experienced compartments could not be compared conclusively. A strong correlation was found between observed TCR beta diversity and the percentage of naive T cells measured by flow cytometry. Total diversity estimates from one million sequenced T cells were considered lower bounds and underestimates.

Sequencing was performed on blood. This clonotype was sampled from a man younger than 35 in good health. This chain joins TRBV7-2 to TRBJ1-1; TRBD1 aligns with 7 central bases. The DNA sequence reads TGTGCCAGCAGCTTAGTTGGGGAGGGGGCCCCTGAAGCTTTCTTT. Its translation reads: CASSLVGEGAPEAFF.